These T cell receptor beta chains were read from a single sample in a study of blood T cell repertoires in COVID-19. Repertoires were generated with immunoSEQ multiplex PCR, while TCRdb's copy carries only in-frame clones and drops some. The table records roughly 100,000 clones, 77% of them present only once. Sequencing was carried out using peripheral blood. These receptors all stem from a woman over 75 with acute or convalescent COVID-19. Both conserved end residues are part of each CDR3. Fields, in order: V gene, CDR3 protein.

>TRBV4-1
CASRRGDTIYF
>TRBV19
CASSIIGTATTEAFF
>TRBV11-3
CASSIGLEETQYF
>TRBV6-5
CASSRDRGREKLFF
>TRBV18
CASNRQGWTEAFF
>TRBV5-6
CASSPGLSTQYF
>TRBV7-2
CASSLSTGVGQPQHF
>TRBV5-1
CASSLVGLAGTEQFF
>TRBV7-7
CASSPIQGWEGDTIYF
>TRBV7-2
CASSYGSGVTEAFF